This section outlines one TCR beta chain sequence together with its context. Its antigen is currently not known. Per-nucleotide qualities are absent, and no much larger clonotype sits a single base away. This record belongs to a study of blood T cell repertoires in COVID-19 (dated by TCRdb to 2018 to 2021). Background on the whole study: Samples from collaborators originated in the United States, Italy and Spain and spanned both the acute and convalescent phases of COVID-19. Sample metadata almost always included a de-identified subject ID, COVID-19 status, age in years and sex. The material from the prospective study consisted of cDNA or gDNA derived from T cells, B-cell-depleted T cells, or PBMCs. Subjects who had been exposed to COVID-19, were actively infected with it, or had recovered from it provided the deeply sampled blood TCRbeta repertoires that made up the dataset. The samples were drawn from the first 160 participants of the ongoing ImmuneRACE study and from under 1,500 subjects provided by 6 global collaborators. Where HLA class I and class II types were available, the types were taken from metadata supplied by the sample provider, not from assay-based typing. The repertoires were released in a freely available public database meant as a resource for research on the immune response to SARS-CoV-2.

What the research found in general, with its limitations: How much clinical and demographic metadata was included differed by source and by participant, and the metadata was provided uncurated.

TCRbeta CDR3 regions were amplified from genomic DNA by means of the immunoSEQ Assay, a bias-controlled multiplex PCR. The authors' analysis ran thus. The number of nucleated cells in each sample was estimated from the amplification of reference gene primers within the assay. To quantify the absolute abundance of each unique TCRbeta CDR3 rearrangement, sequence reads were collapsed and filtered. Productive Simpson clonality was computed per sample as the square root of Simpson's diversity index over productive rearrangements. Imported from immuneACCESS, the table was reduced by TCRdb to in-frame sequences with V and J called. These copies leave out some clones; in studies compared against another copy, an unresolved V gene accounts for under half, and the cause of the remainder is not known. V, J and clone size derive from that table, while D and trimming were established from the DNA sequence. Recorded for this sample are around 77,000 clones; 85% of them occurred a single time. Under 6% of the sample goes to the ten largest clones.

The germline ends are 10 bases apart after V is trimmed by 4 bases and J by 0 bases. Its CDR3 holds 16 amino acids, cysteine through phenylalanine. The kept DNA is CDR3 alone, 48 bases in frame from the first base. The germline V gene supplies CDR1 MNHNS and CDR2 SASEGT. Whole blood was collected in K2EDTA tubes by collaborating institutions according to the institutions' own protocols. For TCRbeta analysis, collaborators shipped samples in one of three forms: frozen whole blood, isolated PBMCs, or DNA extracted from either of those sample types. The material sequenced was peripheral blood. Here the chain combines TRBV6-1 and TRBJ2-6; the D segment could be TRBD1, given 5 matching bases. This TCR was sampled from a man of 80 years or more with acute or convalescent COVID-19. The nucleotide sequence reads TGTGCCAGCAGTGGAGCTGGGGCCTCTGGGGCCAACGTCCTGACTTTC. Translated, it gives CASSGAGASGANVLTF.